This entry features one TCR beta chain sequence. No antigen is known for it. The sample originates from a study of Tregs in tolerant kidney transplant recipients. Whole-study context: Mixed chimerism was transient after nonmyeloablative marrow transplants from related graft donors. Study-wide points: Expanding Tregs on activated donor B cells appeared to best identify donor-specific TCRbeta clones. The small number of patients limits these findings pending further validation.

The protocol was immunoSEQ multiplex PCR, while the TCRdb copy is restricted to in-frame clones and leaves out a portion. The sample consists of about 100,000 clones, nearly 90% of them appearing once. V shed 4 bases and J 4 bases; nucleotides not matched to a gene: 9. Germline V gene sequence: CDR1 MNHNS, CDR2 SASEGT. The CDR3 consists of 17 residues. This chain uses TRBV6-1 with TRBJ2-7; TRBD2 matches 14 bases. The source was CD4+ T cells from blood, collected before the transplant. The receptor comes from a human donor who received a combined kidney and bone marrow transplant. The CDR3 loop reads CASSVSPGTSGSYEQYF. The CDR3 DNA follows: TGTGCCAGCAGTGTTTCCCCAGGGACTAGCGGGAGTTACGAGCAGTACTTC.